The entry that follows covers one T cell receptor (beta chain) sequence. Its antigen has not been determined. Base-call qualities are not available, and no considerably larger clone is one nucleotide away. TCR CDR3 regions were amplified from genomic DNA by multiplex PCR using the deep immunoSEQ assay. Genomic DNA extracted from each cell subset was distributed evenly over all wells of several immunoSEQ 96-well plates, and each plate served as one replicate. Each replicate PCR for sorted subsets received roughly 0.2 ug genomic DNA, equal to about 30,000 T cell genomes. The purified libraries were quantified using a Qubit 3.0 fluorometer, sized with a Bioanalyzer 2100, and then quantified again using the KAPA Library Quantification kit. Each immunoSEQ 96-well plate was sequenced on its own single-read 150-cycle Illumina NextSeq 550 flow cell. Concerning the study's data processing: Because only junctional sequences without quality scores were contained in the immunoSEQ output, filtering matching that applied to full-length reads could not be performed. Sequences were annotated with PyIR, a Python wrapper for IgBLAST v1.9, using IMGT germline references to assign V/J genes and CDR3. Reads were filtered out if the reads had weak V/J assignments (E-value above 1e-6), no CDR3, stop codons, out-of-frame junctions, or ambiguous translated residues. V3J clonotypes were defined as sequences sharing an identical inferred V gene, J gene, and CDR3 amino acid sequence. Percentage overlap between repertoires was calculated by dividing the number of shared unique clonotypes by the size of the smaller repertoire. Richness of each repertoire was evaluated using RTK rarefaction, the Chao1 estimator, and Recon v2.1 estimates of unobserved clonotypes. Generation probabilities were computed with OLGA for all TCRbeta clonotypes obtained by the gDNA method from a few donors. The table comes from immuneACCESS by way of TCRdb, which keeps in-frame sequences with V and J called. Part of the clones is missing from these tables; in studies checked, under half for an unresolved V gene and the rest for unknown reasons. That table is the source of V, J and clone size, and D and trimming were worked out from the DNA. The sample contains about 2 million clones, about 95% of them found a single time. The ten most abundant clones make up 0.9% to 1.5% of the sample.

The sample comes from a study of shared clonotypes between healthy human individuals (dated by TCRdb to the early 2020s). Notes on the research overall: The cohort comprised a couple of women and a few men aged 18 to 49 years. For each donor, three plates each were used for CD4 naive and CD4 memory, two plates were used for CD8 naive, and one plate was used for CD8 memory. To estimate repertoire size and how much clonotype sharing occurs between individuals, the study deeply sequenced the blood TCR repertoires of five healthy adults. To increase sequencing depth and limit assay-specific biases, different laboratories used diverse techniques to prepare libraries and sequence TCR repertoires. Each donor's leukapheresis produced roughly between about 0.8 and 8.9 billion PBMCs.

For the CD8 naive samples, CD45RO-negative cells were positively selected for CCR7, yielding a CD45RA+CCR7+ population from which TemRA cells were excluded. The donors were healthy, HIV-negative adults with no recently reported acute infections or vaccinations. Every donor was a Caucasian adult living in Nashville, Tennessee, USA. Blood was obtained by leukapheresis, after which PBMCs were separated by Ficoll-Histopaque density gradient centrifugation and cryopreserved in liquid nitrogen vapor phase. Purity and quantity of every magnetically sorted T cell population were checked by analytical flow cytometry. From each sorted fraction, genomic DNA was isolated and quantified by UV absorbance on a Nanodrop 2000c. Results the study describes overall, beyond this receptor: Sampling was restricted to blood, and TCR repertoires in tissues likely differ from the TCR repertoires found in blood. Incomplete sequencing was indicated by rarefaction of sorted-subset datasets, despite the large sequencing depth. Because the study included only a small number of donors, the genetic and exposure-history diversity represented was limited. Compared with non-shared clonotypes, clonotypes shared by all four sorted-subset donors had higher generation probabilities. Pairwise subsampling led to the expectation that sequencing depth would affect the degree of clonotype sharing among donors. Sharing across a few donors was observed for around 5% of naive CD4, under 4% of naive CD8, 2% to 2.5% of memory CD4, and around 0.4% of memory CD8 clonotypes. Larger estimated clonotype richness was generally found for naive subsets than for memory subsets.

Reading the germline V gene (reference sequence) gives CDR1 SEHNR and CDR2 FQNEAQ. The CDR3 spans 16 residues, from the cysteine through the phenylalanine. Only the CDR3 region is kept as DNA, spanning 48 bases read in frame from base 1. Unmatched junction bases come to 9, with V trimmed by 2 bases and J by 4 bases. The receptor was derived from a man between 18 and 35 years old in good health. Recombination joined TRBV7-9 with TRBJ1-2, with 8 central nucleotides matching TRBD1. The sequencing input was naive CD8+ T cells sorted from blood. The cell subset or site label here, explained by the study, means: CD45RA+CCR7+. The CDR3 is CASSLTTGARPYGYTF. Read as DNA, the sequence is TGTGCCAGCAGCTTAACGACAGGGGCACGTCCCTATGGCTACACCTTC.